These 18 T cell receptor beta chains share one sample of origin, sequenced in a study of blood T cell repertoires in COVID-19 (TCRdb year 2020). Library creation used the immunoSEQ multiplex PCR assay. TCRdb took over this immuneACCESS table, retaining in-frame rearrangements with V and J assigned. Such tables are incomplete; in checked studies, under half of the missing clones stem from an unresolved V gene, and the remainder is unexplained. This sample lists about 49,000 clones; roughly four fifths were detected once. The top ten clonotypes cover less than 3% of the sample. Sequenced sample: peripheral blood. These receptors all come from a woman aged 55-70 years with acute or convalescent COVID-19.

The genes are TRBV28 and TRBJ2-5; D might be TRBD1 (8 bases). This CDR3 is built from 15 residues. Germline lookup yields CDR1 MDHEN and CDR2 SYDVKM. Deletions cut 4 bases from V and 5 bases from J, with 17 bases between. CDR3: CASSSTGGVLETQYF. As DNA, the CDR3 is TGTGCCAGCAGTTCAACAGGGGGGGTCTTGGAGACCCAGTACTTC.

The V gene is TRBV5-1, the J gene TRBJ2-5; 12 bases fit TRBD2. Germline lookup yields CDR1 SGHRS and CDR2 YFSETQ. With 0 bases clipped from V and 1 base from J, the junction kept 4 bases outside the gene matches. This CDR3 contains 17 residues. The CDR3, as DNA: TGCGCCAGCAGCTTGGGGCAACTAGCGGGAGGCCAAGAGACCCAGTACTTC. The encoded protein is CASSLGQLAGGQETQYF.

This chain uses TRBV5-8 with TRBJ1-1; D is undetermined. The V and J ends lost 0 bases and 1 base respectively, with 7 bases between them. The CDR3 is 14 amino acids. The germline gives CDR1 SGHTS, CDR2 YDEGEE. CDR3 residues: CASSLDHKNTEAFF. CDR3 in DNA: TGTGCCAGCAGCTTGGATCACAAGAACACTGAAGCTTTCTTT.

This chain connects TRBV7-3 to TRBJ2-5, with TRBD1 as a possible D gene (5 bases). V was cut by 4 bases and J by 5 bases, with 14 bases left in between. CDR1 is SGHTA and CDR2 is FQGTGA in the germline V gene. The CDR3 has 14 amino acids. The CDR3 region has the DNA TGTGCCAGCAGCTCAAACCAGGGTCCGGAGACCCAGTACTTC. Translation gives CASSSNQGPETQYF.

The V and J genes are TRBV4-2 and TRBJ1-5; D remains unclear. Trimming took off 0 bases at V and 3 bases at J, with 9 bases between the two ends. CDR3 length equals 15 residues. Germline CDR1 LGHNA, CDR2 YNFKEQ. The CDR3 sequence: CASSQDPGVNQPQHF. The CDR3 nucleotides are TGTGCCAGCAGCCAAGATCCCGGGGTCAATCAGCCCCAGCATTTT.

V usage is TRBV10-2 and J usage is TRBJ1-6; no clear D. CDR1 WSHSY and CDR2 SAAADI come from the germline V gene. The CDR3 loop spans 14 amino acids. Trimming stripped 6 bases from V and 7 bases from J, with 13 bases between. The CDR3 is CASSGSSGNSPLHF. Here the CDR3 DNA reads TGCGCCAGCAGCGGTTCCTCGGGGAATTCACCCCTCCACTTT.

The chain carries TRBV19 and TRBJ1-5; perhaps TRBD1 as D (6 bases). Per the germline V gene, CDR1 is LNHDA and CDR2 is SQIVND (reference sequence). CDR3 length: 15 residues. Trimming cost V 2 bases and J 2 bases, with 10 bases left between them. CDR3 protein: CASSIRGAGNQPQHF. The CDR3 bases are TGTGCCAGTAGTATACGGGGGGCCGGCAATCAGCCCCAGCATTTT.

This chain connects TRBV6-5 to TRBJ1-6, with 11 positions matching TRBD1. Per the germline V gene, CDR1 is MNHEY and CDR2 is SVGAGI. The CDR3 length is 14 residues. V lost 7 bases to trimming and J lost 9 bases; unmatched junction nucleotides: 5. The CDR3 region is CASIPGQGGSPLHF. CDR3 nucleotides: TGTGCCAGCATTCCGGGACAGGGGGGTTCACCCCTCCACTTT.

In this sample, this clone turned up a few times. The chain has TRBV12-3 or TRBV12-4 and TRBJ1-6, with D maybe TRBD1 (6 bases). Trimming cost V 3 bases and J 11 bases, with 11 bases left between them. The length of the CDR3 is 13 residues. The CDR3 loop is CASSFRGRAPLHF. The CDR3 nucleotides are TGTGCCAGCAGTTTCAGGGGTCGGGCACCCCTCCACTTT.

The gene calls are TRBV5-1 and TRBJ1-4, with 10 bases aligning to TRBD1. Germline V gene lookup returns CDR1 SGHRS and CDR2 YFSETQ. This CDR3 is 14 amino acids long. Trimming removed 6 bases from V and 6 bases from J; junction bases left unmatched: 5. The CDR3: CASTWTGGDEKLFF. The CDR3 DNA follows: TGCGCCAGCACCTGGACAGGGGGGGATGAAAAACTGTTTTTT. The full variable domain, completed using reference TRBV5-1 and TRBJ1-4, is KAGVTQTPRYLIKTRGQQVTLSCSPISGHRSVSWYQQTPGQGLQFLFEYFSETQRNKGNFPGRFSGRQFSNSRSEMNVSTLELGDSALYLCASTWTGGDEKLFFGSGTQLSVL.

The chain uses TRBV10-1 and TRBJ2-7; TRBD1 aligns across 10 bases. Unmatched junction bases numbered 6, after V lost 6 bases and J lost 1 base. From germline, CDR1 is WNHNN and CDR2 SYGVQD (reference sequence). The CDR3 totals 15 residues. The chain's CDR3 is CASRIRDRGSYEQYF. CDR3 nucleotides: TGCGCCAGCAGGATACGGGACAGGGGTTCCTACGAGCAGTACTTC.

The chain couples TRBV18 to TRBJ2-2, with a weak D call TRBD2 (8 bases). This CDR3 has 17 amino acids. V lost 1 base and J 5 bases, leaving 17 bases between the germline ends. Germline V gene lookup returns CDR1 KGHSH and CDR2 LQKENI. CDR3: CASSPRREGARTGELFF. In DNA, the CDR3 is TGTGCCAGCTCACCACGCCGGGAGGGGGCTAGGACCGGGGAGCTGTTTTTT. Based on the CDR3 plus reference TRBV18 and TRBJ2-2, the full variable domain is NAGVMQNPRHLVRRRGQEARLRCSPMKGHSHVYWYRQLPEEGLKFMVYLQKENIIDESGMPKERFSAEFPKEGPSILRIQQVVRGDSAAYFCASSPRREGARTGELFFGEGSRLTVL.

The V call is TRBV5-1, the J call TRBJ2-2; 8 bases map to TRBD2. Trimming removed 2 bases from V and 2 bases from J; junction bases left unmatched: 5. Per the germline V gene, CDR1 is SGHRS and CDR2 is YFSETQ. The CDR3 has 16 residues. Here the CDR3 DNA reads TGCGCCAGCAGCTTAACTAGCGGAGTCAACACCGGGGAGCTGTTTTTT. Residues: CASSLTSGVNTGELFF.

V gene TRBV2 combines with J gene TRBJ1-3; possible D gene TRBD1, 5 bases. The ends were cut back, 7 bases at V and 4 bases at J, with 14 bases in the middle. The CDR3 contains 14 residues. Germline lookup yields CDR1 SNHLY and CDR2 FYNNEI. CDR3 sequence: CASKVETAGNTIYF. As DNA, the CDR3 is TGTGCCAGCAAAGTTGAGACAGCAGGAAACACCATATATTTT.

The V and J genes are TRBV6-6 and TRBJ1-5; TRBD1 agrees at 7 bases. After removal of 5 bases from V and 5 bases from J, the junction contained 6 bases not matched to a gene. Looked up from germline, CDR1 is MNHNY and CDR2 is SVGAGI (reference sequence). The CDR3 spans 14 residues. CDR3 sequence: CASSTTGFDQPQHF. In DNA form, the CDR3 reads TGTGCCAGCAGTACGACAGGGTTCGATCAGCCCCAGCATTTT.

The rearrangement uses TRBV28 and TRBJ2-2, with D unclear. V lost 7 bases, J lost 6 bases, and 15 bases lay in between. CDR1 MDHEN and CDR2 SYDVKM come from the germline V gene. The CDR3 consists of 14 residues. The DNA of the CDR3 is TGTGCCAGCATGAGAGCAGGCTCTCCCGGGGAGCTGTTTTTT. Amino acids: CASMRAGSPGELFF.

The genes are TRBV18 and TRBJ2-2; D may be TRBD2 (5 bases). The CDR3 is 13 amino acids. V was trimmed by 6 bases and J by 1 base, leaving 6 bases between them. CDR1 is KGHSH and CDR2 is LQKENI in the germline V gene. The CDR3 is CASSRVNTGELFF. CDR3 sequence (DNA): TGTGCCAGCTCGCGGGTGAACACCGGGGAGCTGTTTTTT.

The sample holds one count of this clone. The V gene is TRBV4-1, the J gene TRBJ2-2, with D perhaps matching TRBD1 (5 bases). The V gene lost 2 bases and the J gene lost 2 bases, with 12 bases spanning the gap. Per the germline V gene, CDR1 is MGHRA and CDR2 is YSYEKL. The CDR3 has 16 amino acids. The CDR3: CASSQQGQHNTGELFF. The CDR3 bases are TGCGCCAGCAGCCAACAGGGCCAACATAACACCGGGGAGCTGTTTTTT.